Shown below are 27 T cell receptor beta chains from a single sample sequenced in a study of read filtering for tumor transcriptome and immune sequencing. Molecular barcoded adaptors covering alpha/delta and beta/gamma chains were used on roughly 400 ng RNA. TCRdb used MiXCR to reprocess the reads, holding one entry per CDR3 protein. The data contain about 39,000 distinct CDR3 sequences, roughly an eighth of them singletons. Sequencing was performed on a population of CD138-negative cells sorted from bone marrow. The receptors were gathered from a donor aged 40 or over with multiple myeloma.

This clonotype was detected ten times or more. V is TRBV3-1 and J is TRBJ2-1; 11 bases align to TRBD2. V shed 1 base, J shed 5 bases, and the junction held 1 base outside the gene matches. CDR3 length equals 15 residues. Per germline, CDR1 LGHDT and CDR2 YNNKEL (reference sequence). CDR3 region: CASSQGLAGNNEQFF. CDR3 coding DNA: TGTGCCAGCAGCCAAGGACTAGCGGGGAACAATGAGCAGTTCTTC.

There are many counts of this clonotype. This chain joins TRBV20-1 and TRBJ1-2; D might be TRBD1 (5 bases). This CDR3 has 15 amino acids. With 0 bases removed from V and 6 bases from J, the gap between germline ends came to 17 bases. The V gene's germline CDR1 is DFQATT and CDR2 SNEGSKA (reference sequence). The CDR3 bases are TGCAGTGCTAGAGATGAGAAGGGGCGATTTGATGGCTACACCTTC. It is translated as CSARDEKGRFDGYTF.

This clonotype was detected many times. The rearrangement links TRBV28 to TRBJ1-5; no clear D gene. The CDR3 loop spans 13 amino acids. V lost 2 bases, J lost 1 base, and 3 bases lay in between. Germline V gene data show CDR1 as MDHEN and CDR2 as SYDVKM. The CDR3 spells CASSLMSNQPQHF. The CDR3 DNA follows: TGTGCCAGCAGTTTAATGAGCAATCAGCCCCAGCATTTT.

This clonotype was seen at least ten times. CDR3 nucleotide sequence: TGCGCCAGCAGCCTGGACAGGGGGAGGGGTGAGCAGTTCTTC. Its protein product is CASSLDRGRGEQFF. The gene calls are TRBV5-1 and TRBJ2-1; TRBD1 matches 10 bases. CDR3 length equals 14 residues. Germline V CDR1 and CDR2: SGHRS, YFSETQ. V dropped 4 bases and J dropped 9; count of bases not matched to a gene: 7.

The chain carries TRBV5-1 and TRBJ2-3; 10 bases are shared with TRBD2. This CDR3 has 17 amino acids. V was pared by 1 base and J by 0 bases, with 5 bases of the junction left unmatched. Germline loops: CDR1 SGHRS, CDR2 YFSETQ. The CDR3 loop is CASSLTSGTTSTDTQYF. CDR3 in DNA: TGCGCCAGCAGCTTGACTAGCGGGACCACTAGCACAGATACGCAGTATTTT. The full variable domain, completed using reference TRBV5-1 and TRBJ2-3, is KAGVTQTPRYLIKTRGQQVTLSCSPISGHRSVSWYQQTPGQGLQFLFEYFSETQRNKGNFPGRFSGRQFSNSRSEMNVSTLELGDSALYLCASSLTSGTTSTDTQYFGPGTRLTVL.

This clonotype has a count of ten or more. Here the CDR3 DNA reads TGTGCCAGCAGCCCCCTCTCGCCTGAAGCTTTCTTT. Translated, it gives CASSPLSPEAFF. The chain couples TRBV11-1 to TRBJ1-1; D call uncertain. Looked up from germline, CDR1 is SGHAT and CDR2 is FQDESV (reference sequence). Trimming took off 5 bases at V and 6 bases at J, with 10 bases between the two ends. The CDR3 totals 12 residues.

This clonotype was counted at least ten times. J is TRBJ2-7 and V is TRBV4-1; D might be TRBD2 (6 bases). CDR1 and CDR2 from the germline V gene are MGHRA and YSYEKL. The CDR3 is made up of 14 amino acids. V was pared by 1 base and J by 2 bases, with 9 bases between. CDR3 in amino acids: CASSQAREAYEQYF. The CDR3 DNA reads as TGCGCCAGCAGCCAAGCCAGGGAGGCCTACGAGCAGTACTTC.

This clonotype was seen more than once but under ten times. A much more abundant neighbour one base away suggests this may be a read error. The chain is built from TRBV5-1 and TRBJ1-1; no reliable D call. The CDR3 sequence is 14 residues long. The germline CDR1 and CDR2 sequences are SGHRS and YFSETQ. Trimming shortened V by 6 bases and J by 3 bases, and 15 bases separated the two germline ends. CDR3 DNA: TGCGCCAGCACCCGTGAACAGATGGACACTGAAGCTTTCTTT. It specifies CASTREQMDTEAFF.

This chain uses TRBV5-1 with TRBJ1-1, with TRBD1 matching over 8 bases. The CDR3 is 14 residues long. Germline V CDR1 and CDR2: SGHRS, YFSETQ. V lost 4 bases, J lost 6 bases, and 8 bases stayed unmatched. Here the CDR3 DNA reads TGCGCCAGCAGCGCACTGACAGGGGAGTCTGAAGCTTTCTTT. Translating gives CASSALTGESEAFF.

This clonotype was counted at least ten times. The chain couples TRBV7-9 to TRBJ2-5; 7 nucleotides align to TRBD1. CDR1 is SEHNR, CDR2 FQNEAQ, per germline (reference sequence). This CDR3 is built from 14 residues. Unmatched junction bases numbered 3, after V lost 2 bases and J lost 3 bases. The CDR3 loop is CASSLIGTEETQYF. In nucleotides, the CDR3 is TGTGCCAGCAGCTTAATCGGGACAGAAGAGACCCAGTACTTC.

This clonotype was seen at least ten times. CDR3 nucleotides: TGTGCCAGCAGTTTAGATGGGGATAGCAATCAGCCCCAGCATTTT. This translates into CASSLDGDSNQPQHF. V and J are TRBV27 and TRBJ1-5; D uncertain. Trimming removed 2 bases from V and 0 bases from J, with 8 bases in between. Germline CDR1 is MNHEY and CDR2 is SMNVEV (reference sequence). The CDR3 is 15 amino acids.

The V call is TRBV20-1, the J call TRBJ2-3; no clear D gene. Germline CDR1 is DFQATT and CDR2 is SNEGSKA (reference sequence). The CDR3 runs to 14 residues. Trimming shortened V by 3 bases and J by 4 bases, and 14 bases separated the two germline ends. The CDR3 sequence is CSASDQFVADTQYF. The CDR3 region has the DNA TGCAGTGCTAGTGATCAGTTTGTGGCAGATACGCAGTATTTT.

At least ten counts were recorded for this clonotype. The V gene is TRBV2, the J gene TRBJ1-5; 9 positions match TRBD1. Germline CDR1 reads SNHLY; CDR2 reads FYNNEI. The CDR3 sequence is 15 residues long. The J segment lost 6 bases and the V segment lost 4 bases, leaving 7 bases of the junction unmatched. The CDR3 sequence is CASSAGDRGGQPQHF. The CDR3 DNA follows: TGTGCCAGCAGTGCTGGAGACAGGGGGGGTCAGCCCCAGCATTTT.

This clonotype was seen at least ten times. The V call is TRBV14, the J call TRBJ2-5; D is ambiguous. V was cut by 4 bases and J by 2 bases, with 11 bases left in between. Germline CDR1 is SGHDN and CDR2 is FVKESK. This CDR3 is built from 14 residues. The CDR3 nucleotides are TGTGCCAGCAGCCTCGGGTCATATCAAGAGACCCAGTACTTC. Its translation is CASSLGSYQETQYF.

At least ten counts were recorded for this clonotype. This rearrangement joins TRBV6-5 to TRBJ2-7; TRBD2 is a possible D gene (6 bases). V was cut by 6 bases and J by 2 bases, with 14 bases left in between. Germline lookup yields CDR1 MNHEY and CDR2 SVGAGI. The CDR3 totals 14 residues. The CDR3 loop is CASSEQRVTYEQYF. CDR3 nucleotides: TGTGCCAGCAGCGAACAGCGGGTGACCTACGAGCAGTACTTC.

This clonotype was counted between two and nine times. Being one base from a much bigger clone, this may be a read error. The genes are TRBV28 and TRBJ1-5, with D maybe TRBD1 (5 bases). Germline CDR1 is MDHEN and CDR2 is SYDVKM. The CDR3 runs 15 residues. The CDR3 region is CASTKILTVNQPLHF. CDR3 sequence (DNA): TGTGCCAGCACCAAGATATTGACAGTAAATCAGCCCCTGCATTTT.

The chain joins TRBV7-3 to TRBJ2-3; D unresolved. The CDR3 loop spans 13 amino acids. Looked up from germline, CDR1 is SGHTA and CDR2 is FQGTGA. Trimming stripped 2 bases from V and 2 bases from J, with 5 bases between. The CDR3 loop reads CASSLLPTDTQYF. The CDR3 DNA reads as TGTGCCAGCAGCTTATTGCCCACAGATACGCAGTATTTT.

This clonotype was seen at least ten times. The chain joins TRBV5-1 to TRBJ2-7; no reliable D call. Germline CDR1 SGHRS, CDR2 YFSETQ. With 2 bases removed from V and 2 bases from J, the gap between germline ends came to 5 bases. This CDR3 spans 12 amino acids. As DNA, the CDR3 is TGCGCCAGCAGCTTAGGAACCTACGAGCAGTACTTC. As protein: CASSLGTYEQYF.

This clonotype was recorded many times. The rearrangement links TRBV7-9 to TRBJ1-1; D remains ambiguous. V was trimmed by 6 bases and J by 6 bases, leaving 11 bases between them. The CDR3 contains 12 residues. CDR1 SEHNR and CDR2 FQNEAQ come from the germline V gene (reference sequence). The CDR3 DNA sequence: TGTGCCAGCAGTTTTGTCGCCCCTGAAGCTTTCTTT. Its protein product is CASSFVAPEAFF.

The table lists this clonotype with many counts. V and J are TRBV18 and TRBJ2-5; D is uncertain. From germline, CDR1 is KGHSH and CDR2 LQKENI. There are 13 residues in the CDR3. Trimming shortened V by 2 bases and J by 3 bases, and 7 bases separated the two germline ends. The CDR3 reads CASSPAQKETQYF. CDR3 nucleotides: TGTGCCAGCTCACCAGCTCAAAAAGAGACCCAGTACTTC.

This clonotype was recorded at least ten times. The chain carries TRBV20-1 and TRBJ2-7; 10 bases are shared with TRBD2. CDR3 length equals 14 residues. V gave up 0 bases and J gave up 4 bases; unmatched junction bases: 3. Germline CDR1 reads DFQATT; CDR2 reads SNEGSKA (reference sequence). CDR3 in amino acids: CSARDPLAGYEQYF. The CDR3 DNA is TGCAGTGCTAGAGATCCACTAGCGGGGTACGAGCAGTACTTC.

Notes on this clonotype: The conserved phenylalanine or tryptophan normally closing the CDR3 is absent here, so this likely arose from a read error. The DNA is left out, because the CDR3 cannot be placed on it with certainty; the CDR3 is given as TCRdb lists it. CDR3 sequence reads: CASSYQAREIY. V usage is TRBV6-5 and J usage is TRBJ2-1; the table's D gene call, TRBD1, was not cross checked with the DNA. Germline values: CDR1 MNHEY, CDR2 SVGAGI. Termini included, the CDR3 measures 11 amino acids.

This clonotype came up many times. The rearrangement uses TRBV28 and TRBJ2-5, with TRBD2 identical over 12 bases. V shed 5 bases, J shed 1 base, and the junction held 8 bases outside the gene matches. Germline CDR1 and CDR2: MDHEN and SYDVKM. This CDR3 spans 17 amino acids. CDR3 sequence (DNA): TGTGCCAGCAGTCCCTCGACTAGCGGGAGTCTCCAAGAGACCCAGTACTTC. Translating it yields CASSPSTSGSLQETQYF.

Details on this clonotype: At one end the junction does not follow the germline gene, possibly because of a read error. The chain links TRBV12-5 to TRBJ1-1, with D tentatively TRBD1 (6 bases). CDR3 length: 14 residues. CDR1 is LGHNT, CDR2 FRNRAP, per germline. As DNA, the CDR3 is TGTGCTAGTGGAGCAGGGGACGCGAACGCTGAAGCTTCCTTT. Translating it yields CASGAGDANAEASF.

This clonotype was found a few times. CDR3 in DNA: TGTGCCAGCACGTTGGAAGGCCCCTATGGCTACACCTTC. Protein product: CASTLEGPYGYTF. The V gene is TRBV2, the J gene TRBJ1-2; no definite D call. V was trimmed by 7 bases and J by 4 bases, leaving 13 bases between them. Germline-derived CDR1 and CDR2 are SNHLY and FYNNEI. The CDR3 has 13 amino acids.

This clonotype was seen many times. The rearrangement uses TRBV20-1 and TRBJ2-6; 10 nucleotides match TRBD1. After removal of 1 base from V and 2 bases from J, the junction contained 2 bases not matched to a gene. Germline CDR1 DFQATT, CDR2 SNEGSKA (reference sequence). The CDR3 is made up of 16 amino acids. In nucleotides, the CDR3 is TGCAGTGCTAGAGGACAGGGGGCGCCTGGGGCCAACGTCCTGACTTTC. It is translated as CSARGQGAPGANVLTF.

This clonotype was found many times. The chain links TRBV5-1 to TRBJ2-1, with D perhaps matching TRBD1 (5 bases). The CDR3 has 14 residues. V dropped 5 bases and J dropped 7 bases, with 16 bases sitting between them. Germline assignment: CDR1 SGHRS and CDR2 YFSETQ. The CDR3 is CASSPSRVWNEQFF. In DNA form, the CDR3 reads TGCGCCAGCAGTCCTTCCAGGGTGTGGAATGAGCAGTTCTTC.